This TCR beta chain appears in the sequencing data of a study of CD8 T cells in ankylosing spondylitis. Scientists made TCR beta libraries using quantitative 5'-RACE with molecular barcodes. TCRdb passed the 5' RACE reads through MiXCR, listing each CDR3 protein once. The sample yields under 250,000 distinct CDR3 sequences, about 10% seen once. V lost 1 base and J 9 bases, leaving 10 bases between the germline ends. The length of the CDR3 is 13 residues. This clonotype was counted between two and nine times. Sequencing was performed on blood, either unsorted or a sorted T cell fraction (not recorded which). This rearrangement joins TRBV12-3 or TRBV12-4 to TRBJ1-5; D is ambiguous. This TCR was sampled from a male donor with ankylosing spondylitis or in good health (not recorded which). CDR3 sequence (DNA): TGTGCCAGCAGTTTAGTGGTAGGGCGGCCCCAGCATTTT. It is translated as CASSLVVGRPQHF.